This entry features one TCR beta chain sequence. Per the original methods: Owing to the provision of junction-only sequences devoid of quality scores by immunoSEQ, filtering differed. Only in-frame clones appear in the TCRdb table, and some are missing; sequencing was by immunoSEQ multiplex PCR. The D gene and trimming were derived from the DNA, and the V and J assignments and clone size from that table. The sample has over a million clones; approximately 80% are singletons. J gave up 0 bases and V 2 bases, and 6 bases lay outside the gene matches. The germline CDR1 and CDR2 sequences are SGHAT and FQNNGV. The length of the CDR3 is 17 residues. This record belongs to a study of shared clonotypes between healthy human individuals. Study as a whole: There were three CD4 naive, three CD4 memory, two CD8 naive and one CD8 memory plates per donor.

The sample comprised memory CD4+ T cells from PBMCs. Subset given: CD45RA-negative fraction. The chain recombines TRBV11-2 with TRBJ2-1; 8 positions match TRBD2. The clonotype was recovered from a man between 18 and 29 years old in good health. Some clones in this sample may be carry-over from other donors' samples. The CDR3 DNA reads as TGTGCCAGCAGCTTAATCTACGGGACTAGCTCCTACAATGAGCAGTTCTTC. The encoded protein is CASSLIYGTSSYNEQFF.